This T cell receptor beta chain is drawn from a study of cytomegalovirus exposure and HLA in healthy donors. For the study at large: The platform used for the 120 validation repertoires matched that of the 666 first-cohort repertoires, a later analysis reported. Findings of the study overall: The study recorded about 150 TCR beta chains that were cytomegalovirus-associated. Three chains tied to CMV proved CMV antigen-specific in vitro. The tendency of first-cohort TCR clusters to co-occur in the 120 validation repertoires was the finding of a later analysis.

Concerning this clone: Antigen unknown.

Germline CDR1 reads SGHNT; CDR2 reads YYREEE (reference sequence). The V end lost 2 bases, the J end lost 1 base, and 11 bases lay between the germline ends. This CDR3 has 15 residues. Sequencing was performed with immunoSEQ multiplex PCR; in TCRdb, only in-frame clones are kept and a portion is missing. This table holds 250,000 to 350,000 clones, 86% found once. The source is a woman aged 18-29 years in good health and CMV-seronegative. The rearrangement uses TRBV5-4 and TRBJ2-3, with a possible D match to TRBD2 (5 bases). The sample comprised PBMCs. The CDR3 DNA reads TGTGCCAGCAGCTTCGGCGGGTTCGGCACAGATACGCAGTATTTT. This encodes CASSFGGFGTDTQYF.